This T cell receptor beta chain emerged from a study of blood T cell repertoires in COVID-19. This clone was observed once. Clones were sequenced by immunoSEQ multiplex PCR, and TCRdb holds only the in-frame ones, with some missing. This sample has over 90,000 clones, with around 84% found just once. The CDR3 totals 15 residues. Germline values: CDR1 LGHDT, CDR2 YNNKEL (reference sequence). Trimming left V 5 bases short and J 2 bases short, with 15 bases between. V and J are TRBV3-1 (or the pseudogene TRBV3-2) and TRBJ2-5; a weak D match, TRBD1 (6 bases). Input material: peripheral blood. The TCR originated in a woman aged 55-70 years in a cohort sampled during active or convalescent COVID-19. The CDR3 DNA is TGTGCCAGCAGCGCGACCTGGACAGAGCAAGAGACCCAGTACTTC. Protein product: CASSATWTEQETQYF.